The clone carrying this TCR beta chain was recorded only once. The entry originates in a study of T cell changes during pregnancy in multiple sclerosis. Some clones are missing from TCRdb's copy, which holds only in-frame ones; the method was immunoSEQ multiplex PCR. The data hold more than 25,000 clones, with roughly nine tenths observed a single time. The CDR3 sequence is 15 residues long. CDR1 and CDR2 (germline): SGHDN, FVKESK. V was trimmed by 0 bases and J by 7 bases, leaving 15 bases between them. The clonotype was recovered from a female donor in good health, enrolled as a control in a pregnancy study. Sequenced material: CD8+ T cells from peripheral blood mononuclear cells, taken in the second trimester of pregnancy. The V call is TRBV14, the J call TRBJ1-2; D is unclear. The CDR3 sequence: CASSQESWPPSGYTF. CDR3 in DNA: TGTGCCAGCAGCCAAGAATCCTGGCCCCCAAGTGGCTACACCTTC.